The rows below give T cell receptor beta chains drawn from one sample of a study of T cell changes during pregnancy in multiple sclerosis. The method was immunoSEQ multiplex PCR; TCRdb's version includes in-frame clones alone and lacks a portion of them. The top ten hold roughly 1.5% of the sample, which has approximately 58,000 clones, over 85% seen once. Material: peripheral blood, obtained in the second trimester of pregnancy. The receptor set was obtained from a female donor with multiple sclerosis, enrolled in a pregnancy study. Both conserved end residues are part of each CDR3. A D gene is named only where the DNA matches it firmly. Clone size, where shown, is once, few, many, or a class for clones that have expanded.

D | size | J | V | DNA | CDR3
TRBD2 | NA | TRBJ2-3 | TRBV18 | TGTGCCAGCTCACCATCGGGGGGATGGAGCACAGATACGCAGTATTTT | CASSPSGGWSTDTQYF
TRBD2 | NA | TRBJ2-1 | TRBV27 | TGTGCCAGCAGTTTATCAGGCGGGAGGGGGGGCAATGAGCAGTTCTTC | CASSLSGGRGGNEQFF
NA | NA | TRBJ1-5 | TRBV28 | TGTGCCAGCAGTCGAGACAGGAATCAGCCCCAGCATTTT | CASSRDRNQPQHF
TRBD1 | NA | TRBJ2-7 | TRBV6-5 | TGTGCCAGCAGTTCCGGACAGGGTGCCTACGAGCAGTACTTC | CASSSGQGAYEQYF
TRBD1 | once | TRBJ2-1 | TRBV6-4 | TGTGCCAGCAGTGACCAGACAGGGAATGAGCAGTTCTTC | CASSDQTGNEQFF
TRBD2 | NA | TRBJ2-1 | TRBV4-3 | TGCGCCAGCAGCCAGGGGCTCCCTACTAGCGGGAGTAACAATGAGCAGTTCTTC | CASSQGLPTSGSNNEQFF
TRBD2 | NA | TRBJ2-1 | TRBV29-1 | TGCAGCGTTGTAACTAGCGGGAGGGAGCAGTTCTTC | CSVVTSGREQFF
NA | NA | TRBJ1-4 | TRBV19 | TGTGCCAGTAGTAACAGTTGGGGGGACGAAAAACTGTTTTTT | CASSNSWGDEKLFF
TRBD2 | NA | TRBJ2-7 | TRBV2 | TGTGCCAGCAGTTCCGGACTAGCCGTGACGTCTTACGAGCAGTACTTC | CASSSGLAVTSYEQYF
NA | NA | TRBJ2-3 | TRBV6-5 | TGTGCCAGCAGTTATTTTGCGGGGGCTAGCACAGATACGCAGTATTTT | CASSYFAGASTDTQYF
NA | NA | TRBJ2-7 | TRBV7-9 | TGTGCCAGCAGACAAGGGAGGCTCCCCTACGAGCAGTACTTC | CASRQGRLPYEQYF
NA | NA | TRBJ2-2 | TRBV5-5 | TGTGCCAGCAGCTTGTGGGGGGCCGGGGAGCTGTTTTTT | CASSLWGAGELFF
TRBD1 | NA | TRBJ2-2 | TRBV11-2 | TGTGCCAGCAGCCCGGGACAGGGTGTCGCCGGGGAGCTGTTTTTT | CASSPGQGVAGELFF
TRBD1 | NA | TRBJ1-5 | TRBV5-1 | TGCGCCAGCAGCTTGGGGGACAGGGATGATCAGCCCCAGCATTTT | CASSLGDRDDQPQHF
NA | NA | TRBJ1-1 | TRBV30 | TGTGCCTGGAAGTCAGGGAGGATCACTGAAGCTTTCTTT | CAWKSGRITEAFF
NA | NA | TRBJ1-2 | TRBV6-6 | TGTGCCAGCAGTTACGGAGGGGTAGGGGACTATGGCTACACCTTC | CASSYGGVGDYGYTF
NA | NA | TRBJ2-7 | TRBV7-9 | TGTGCCAGCAGCGCCAAGGGAGCCTCAAGTCGCGAGCAGTACTTC | CASSAKGASSREQYF
TRBD1 | NA | TRBJ1-2 | TRBV5-1 | TGCGCCAGCAGCTCTAACACAGGGGGAAGTGGCTACACCTTC | CASSSNTGGSGYTF
NA | NA | TRBJ2-7 | TRBV2 | TGTGCCAGCAGTGAGGCGGGGAGAGGCTACGAGCAGTACTTC | CASSEAGRGYEQYF
NA | NA | TRBJ1-2 | TRBV19 | TGTGCCAGTACGACAGGACTCTCGTCCTATGGCTACACCTTC | CASTTGLSSYGYTF
TRBD1 | NA | TRBJ2-3 | TRBV5-1 | TGCGCCAGCAGCTGGGGGACAGGGGCAGATACGCAGTATTTT | CASSWGTGADTQYF
NA | NA | TRBJ1-1 | TRBV5-1 | TGCGCCAGCAGCTTGTTTCCTGGCAGGCGGAACACTGAAGCTTTCTTT | CASSLFPGRRNTEAFF
NA | NA | TRBJ2-7 | TRBV2 | TGTGCCAGCAGTGACGACAGGAAGGTAGGGGACGAGCAGTACTTC | CASSDDRKVGDEQYF
TRBD1 | NA | TRBJ1-1 | TRBV19 | TGTGCCAGTAGTCAAGACAGGGCTACTGAAGCTTTCTTT | CASSQDRATEAFF
NA | NA | TRBJ2-7 | TRBV28 | TGTGCCAGCACCTCGGGACATGGGGGTTTTGGTGATTACGAGCAGTACTTC | CASTSGHGGFGDYEQYF
TRBD1 | NA | TRBJ1-1 | TRBV7-9 | TGTGCCAGCAGCTCTAAGGGGGCGAACACTGAAGCTTTCTTT | CASSSKGANTEAFF
TRBD2 | NA | TRBJ2-2 | TRBV5-4 | TGTGCCAGCAGCATCGGGACTAGTGATACCGGGGAGCTGTTTTTT | CASSIGTSDTGELFF
TRBD1 | NA | TRBJ2-6 | TRBV18 | TGTGCCAGCCAGAACAGGCAGGGGGCTTCATCCTACTCTGGGGCCAACGTCCTGACTTTC | CASQNRQGASSYSGANVLTF
NA | NA | TRBJ2-7 | TRBV19 | TGTGCCAGTAGTTCCAGGGAAACCTCCTACGAGCAGTACTTC | CASSSRETSYEQYF
TRBD2 | many | TRBJ2-7 | TRBV27 | TGTGCCAGCAGTTTCCTAGCGGGGATTCTTGAGGAGCAGTACTTC | CASSFLAGILEEQYF
NA | NA | TRBJ2-7 | TRBV7-6 | TGTGCCAGCAGACCTGGACAGAACTCCTACGAGCAGTACTTC | CASRPGQNSYEQYF
TRBD2 | NA | TRBJ2-7 | TRBV4-1 | TGCGCCAGCAGCCAAGTGCCGGGACTAGCTTCCTACGAGCAGTACTTC | CASSQVPGLASYEQYF
NA | NA | TRBJ1-5 | TRBV7-6 | TGTGCCAGCAGCCGACATAGTAGCAATCAGCCCCAGCATTTT | CASSRHSSNQPQHF
TRBD1 | few | TRBJ2-3 | TRBV2 | TGTGCCAGCGGGGGGGACAGGGGAACGGGAGTGAGCACAGATACGCAGTATTTT | CASGGDRGTGVSTDTQYF
NA | NA | TRBJ1-2 | TRBV18 | TGTGCCAGCTCACTCCAGGAAAGTGATGGCTACACCTTC | CASSLQESDGYTF
TRBD1 | NA | TRBJ2-2 | TRBV7-9 | TGTGCCAGCAGCTTAGTGGGGACAGATACCGGGGAGCTGTTTTTT | CASSLVGTDTGELFF
TRBD2 | NA | TRBJ2-3 | TRBV5-1 | TGCGCCAGCAGCTTGGGTGTAGCGGGAGCAGATACGCAGTATTTT | CASSLGVAGADTQYF
NA | NA | TRBJ2-3 | TRBV10-1 | TGCGCCAGCAGTGAACCAGGGACAGATACGCAGTATTTT | CASSEPGTDTQYF
TRBD1 | NA | TRBJ1-4 | TRBV5-4 | TGTGCCAGCAGCTTGGCTACAGGGGACAATGAAAAACTGTTTTTT | CASSLATGDNEKLFF
TRBD1 | NA | TRBJ1-4 | TRBV29-1 | TGCAGCGTTAGCGGGACAGGAGGGAATGAAAAACTGTTTTTT | CSVSGTGGNEKLFF
NA | NA | TRBJ1-3 | TRBV7-9 | TGTGCCAGCAGCGAACCAGGGGAAGGAAACACCATATATTTT | CASSEPGEGNTIYF
TRBD1 | NA | TRBJ1-3 | TRBV11-1 | TGTGCCAGCAGCTTAACCCCCGGACAGGGACCTGGAAACACCATATATTTT | CASSLTPGQGPGNTIYF
TRBD1 | NA | TRBJ1-1 | TRBV11-2 | TGTGCCAGCAGCTTGGAAGACAGGGGCACTGAAGCTTTCTTT | CASSLEDRGTEAFF
NA | NA | TRBJ2-1 | TRBV7-3 | TGTGCCAGCAGTAGCGCTGTCTACAATGAGCAGTTCTTC | CASSSAVYNEQFF
TRBD1 | NA | TRBJ1-1 | TRBV18 | TGTGCCAGCTCACCCCTTAGGACAGGGACCATGAACACTGAAGCTTTCTTT | CASSPLRTGTMNTEAFF